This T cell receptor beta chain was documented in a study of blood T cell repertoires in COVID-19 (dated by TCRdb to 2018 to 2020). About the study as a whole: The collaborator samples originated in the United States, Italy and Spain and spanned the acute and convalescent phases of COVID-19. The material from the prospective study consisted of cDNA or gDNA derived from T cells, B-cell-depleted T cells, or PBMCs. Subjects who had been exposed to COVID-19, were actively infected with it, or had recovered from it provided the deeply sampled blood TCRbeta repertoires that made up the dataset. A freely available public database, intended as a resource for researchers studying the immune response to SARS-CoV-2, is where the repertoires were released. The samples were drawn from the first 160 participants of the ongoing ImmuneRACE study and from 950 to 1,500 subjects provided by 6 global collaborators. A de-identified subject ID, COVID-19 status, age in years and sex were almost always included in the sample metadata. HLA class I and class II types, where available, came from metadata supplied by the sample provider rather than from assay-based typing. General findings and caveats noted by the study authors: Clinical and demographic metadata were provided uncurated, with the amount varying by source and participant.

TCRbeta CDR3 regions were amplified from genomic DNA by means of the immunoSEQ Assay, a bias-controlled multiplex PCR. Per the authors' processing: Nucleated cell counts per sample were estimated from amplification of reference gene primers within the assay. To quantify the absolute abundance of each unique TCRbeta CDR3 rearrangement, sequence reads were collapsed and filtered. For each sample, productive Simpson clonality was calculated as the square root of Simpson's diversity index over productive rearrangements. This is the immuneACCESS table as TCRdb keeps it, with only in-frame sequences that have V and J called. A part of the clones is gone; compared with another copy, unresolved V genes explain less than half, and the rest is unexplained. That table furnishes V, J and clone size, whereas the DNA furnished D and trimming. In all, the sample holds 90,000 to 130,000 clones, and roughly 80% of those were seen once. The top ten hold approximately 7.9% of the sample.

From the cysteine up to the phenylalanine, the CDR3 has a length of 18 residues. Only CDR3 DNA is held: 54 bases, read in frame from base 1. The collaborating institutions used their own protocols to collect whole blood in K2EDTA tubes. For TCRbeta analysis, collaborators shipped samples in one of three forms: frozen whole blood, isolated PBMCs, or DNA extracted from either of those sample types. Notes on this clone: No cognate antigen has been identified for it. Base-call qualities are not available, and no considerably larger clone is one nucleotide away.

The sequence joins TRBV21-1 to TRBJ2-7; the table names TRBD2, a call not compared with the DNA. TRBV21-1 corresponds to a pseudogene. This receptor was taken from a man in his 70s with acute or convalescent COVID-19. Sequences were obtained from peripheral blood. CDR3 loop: CASSKGGGTSGTLWEQYF. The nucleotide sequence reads TGTGCCAGCAGCAAAGGAGGGGGGACTAGCGGGACCCTCTGGGAGCAGTACTTC.